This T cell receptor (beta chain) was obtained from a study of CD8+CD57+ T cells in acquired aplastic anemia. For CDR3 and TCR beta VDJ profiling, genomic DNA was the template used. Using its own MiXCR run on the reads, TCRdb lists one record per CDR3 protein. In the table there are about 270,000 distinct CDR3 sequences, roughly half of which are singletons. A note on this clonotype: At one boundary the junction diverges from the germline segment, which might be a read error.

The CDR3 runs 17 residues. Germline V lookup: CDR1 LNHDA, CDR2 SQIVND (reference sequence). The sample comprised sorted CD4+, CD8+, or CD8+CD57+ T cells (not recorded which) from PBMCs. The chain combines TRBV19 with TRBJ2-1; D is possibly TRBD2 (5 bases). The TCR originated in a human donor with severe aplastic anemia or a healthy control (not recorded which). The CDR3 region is CASSLRISGSPDNEQFF. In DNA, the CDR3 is TGCGCCAGCAGCTTGCGAATATCGGGGAGTCCGGACAATGAGCAGTTCTTC.